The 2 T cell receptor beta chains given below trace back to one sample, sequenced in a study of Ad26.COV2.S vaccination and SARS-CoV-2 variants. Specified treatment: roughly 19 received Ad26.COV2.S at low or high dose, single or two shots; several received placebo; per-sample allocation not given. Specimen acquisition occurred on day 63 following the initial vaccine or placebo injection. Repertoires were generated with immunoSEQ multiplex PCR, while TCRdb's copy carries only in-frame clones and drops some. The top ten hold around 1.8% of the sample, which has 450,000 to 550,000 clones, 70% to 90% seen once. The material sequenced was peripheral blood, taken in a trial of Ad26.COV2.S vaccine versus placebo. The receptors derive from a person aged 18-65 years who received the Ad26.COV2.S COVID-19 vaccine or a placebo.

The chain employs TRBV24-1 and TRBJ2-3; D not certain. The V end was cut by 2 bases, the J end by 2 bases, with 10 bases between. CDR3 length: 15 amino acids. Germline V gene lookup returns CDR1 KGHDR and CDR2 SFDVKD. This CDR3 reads CATSDSRGTTDTQYF. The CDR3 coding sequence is TGTGCCACCAGTGATTCACGCGGAACCACAGATACGCAGTATTTT.

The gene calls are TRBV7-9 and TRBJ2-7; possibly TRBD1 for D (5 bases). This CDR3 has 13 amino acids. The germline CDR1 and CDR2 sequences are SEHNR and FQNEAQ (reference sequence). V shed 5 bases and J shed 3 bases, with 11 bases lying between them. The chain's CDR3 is CASSPPQVYEQYF. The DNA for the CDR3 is TGTGCCAGCAGCCCGCCACAGGTCTACGAGCAGTACTTC.